A single sample gave rise to the 29 T cell receptor beta chains below, sequenced in a study of blood T cell repertoires in COVID-19. Using immunoSEQ multiplex PCR, the repertoire was profiled, and TCRdb retains in-frame clones only, with some absent. The sample has 200,000 or so clones, around 89% seen once. The sample consisted of PBMCs or T cells enriched from blood (not recorded which). These receptors all come from a woman aged 25 to 45 who had recovered from COVID-19.

The chain carries TRBV5-1 and TRBJ2-3; D perhaps matches TRBD1 (6 bases). V was trimmed by 4 bases and J by 2 bases, leaving 11 bases between them. The length of the CDR3 is 14 residues. CDR1 is SGHRS, CDR2 YFSETQ, per germline. For the CDR3, the DNA is TGCGCCAGCAGCGTTACAGGGCCCACAGATACGCAGTATTTT. Its protein product is CASSVTGPTDTQYF. The full variable domain, in which reference TRBV5-1 and TRBJ2-3 provide the parts outside the CDR3, is KAGVTQTPRYLIKTRGQQVTLSCSPISGHRSVSWYQQTPGQGLQFLFEYFSETQRNKGNFPGRFSGRQFSNSRSEMNVSTLELGDSALYLCASSVTGPTDTQYFGPGTRLTVL.

This sequence joins TRBV14 and TRBJ2-1; the D gene is possibly TRBD1 (6 bases). Germline loops: CDR1 SGHDN, CDR2 FVKESK. The CDR3 is 15 amino acids. Trimming took off 0 bases at V and 7 bases at J, with 13 bases between the two ends. In DNA, the CDR3 is TGTGCCAGCAGCCAAGATGTAGGACAGACAAATGAGCAGTTCTTC. As protein: CASSQDVGQTNEQFF.

The chain has TRBV19 and TRBJ1-2, with 10 bases fitting TRBD1. With 4 bases clipped from V and 0 bases from J, the junction kept 8 bases outside the gene matches. Germline-derived CDR1 and CDR2 are LNHDA and SQIVND (reference sequence). The CDR3 extends over 17 amino acids. The CDR3 reads CASSTSTGGYANYGYTF. For the CDR3, the DNA is TGTGCCAGTAGTACCTCGACAGGGGGCTATGCTAACTATGGCTACACCTTC.

The rearrangement links TRBV6-5 to TRBJ1-2, with D perhaps TRBD1 (5 bases). V was pared by 5 bases and J by 8 bases, with 9 bases between. The germline V gene has CDR1 MNHEY and CDR2 SVGAGI. This CDR3 spans 11 amino acids. CDR3 protein: CASSNRQGYTF. DNA of the CDR3: TGTGCCAGCAGTAACAGACAGGGCTACACCTTC.

This clone was counted between two and nine times. The chain combines TRBV5-6 with TRBJ2-7, with a tentative D call TRBD1 (6 bases). This CDR3 spans 14 amino acids. The V gene lost 4 bases and the J gene lost 3 bases, with 14 bases spanning the gap. The germline V gene encodes CDR1 SGHDT and CDR2 YYEEEE. In DNA form, the CDR3 reads TGTGCCAGCAGCCTGGGGCAGGGGAGCTACGAGCAGTACTTC. It codes for CASSLGQGSYEQYF.

Only one count was recorded for this clone. The V call is TRBV5-1, the J call TRBJ2-5, with 8 bases matching TRBD1. J gave up 4 bases and V 4 bases, and 3 bases lay outside the gene matches. CDR3 length equals 13 residues. Germline CDR1 is SGHRS and CDR2 is YFSETQ. CDR3 nucleotides: TGCGCCAGCAGCCCTGACAGGGGAGAGACCCAGTACTTC. Its translation is CASSPDRGETQYF.

The rearrangement uses TRBV7-2 and TRBJ2-5; D might be TRBD1 (6 bases). CDR1 and CDR2 from the germline V gene are SGHTA and FQGNSA. This CDR3 has 12 residues. The V end lost 5 bases, the J end lost 5 bases, and 9 bases lay between the germline ends. Here the CDR3 reads CASSTTGETQYF. CDR3 nucleotides: TGTGCCAGCAGCACCACAGGGGAGACCCAGTACTTC.

This clone came up once. V and J are TRBV7-2 and TRBJ2-7; 8 bases agree with TRBD2. V was pared by 1 base and J by 3 bases, with 5 bases of the junction left unmatched. CDR3 length: 15 residues. CDR1 SGHTA and CDR2 FQGNSA come from the germline V gene. The CDR3, as DNA: TGTGCCAGCAGCTTAGAGGGACTAGGGCACTACGAGCAGTACTTC. Protein sequence: CASSLEGLGHYEQYF. Full variable domain (outside the CDR3, taken from reference TRBV7-2 and TRBJ2-7): GAGVSQSPSNKVTEKGKDVELRCDPISGHTALYWYRQSLGQGLEFLIYFQGNSAPDKSGLPSDRFSAERTGGSVSTLTIQRTQQEDSAVYLCASSLEGLGHYEQYFGPGTRLTVT.

This chain connects TRBV5-1 to TRBJ1-6; weak D call: TRBD1 (5 bases). Germline V gives CDR1 SGHRS, CDR2 YFSETQ. This CDR3 contains 13 residues. V was clipped by 0 bases and J by 7 bases, with 5 bases between them. CDR3 nucleotides: TGCGCCAGCAGCTTGGAGGGGAATTCACCCCTCCACTTT. This sequence encodes CASSLEGNSPLHF.

The CDR3 sequence: CASSSVDRSWDDNEQFF. For the CDR3, the DNA is TGTGCCAGCAGCTCAGTCGACAGGAGTTGGGACGACAATGAGCAGTTCTTC. V gene TRBV7-8 combines with J gene TRBJ2-1; a weak D match, TRBD1 (6 bases). The CDR3 sequence is 17 residues long. With 4 bases removed from V and 5 bases from J, the gap between germline ends came to 21 bases. CDR1 and CDR2 from the germline V gene are SGHVS and FQNEAQ.

Of note for this clone: Other DNA sequences from this sample encode an identical CDR3 as well. This chain connects TRBV5-1 to TRBJ2-7; unclear D gene. Germline assignment: CDR1 SGHRS and CDR2 YFSETQ. Trimming shortened V by 0 bases and J by 1 base, and 5 bases separated the two germline ends. CDR3 length: 13 amino acids. Here the CDR3 DNA reads TGCGCCAGCAGCTTGGACAATTCCTACGAGCAGTACTTC. Translating it yields CASSLDNSYEQYF.

The rearrangement uses TRBV5-1 and TRBJ1-3; D is uncertain. This CDR3 spans 15 amino acids. Germline assignment: CDR1 SGHRS and CDR2 YFSETQ. The ends were cut back, 4 bases at V and 0 bases at J, with 11 bases in the middle. CDR3 coding DNA: TGCGCCAGCAGCCCAGGACTCCGCTCTGGAAACACCATATATTTT. Translated, it gives CASSPGLRSGNTIYF. Full variable domain (missing parts from reference TRBV5-1 and TRBJ1-3): KAGVTQTPRYLIKTRGQQVTLSCSPISGHRSVSWYQQTPGQGLQFLFEYFSETQRNKGNFPGRFSGRQFSNSRSEMNVSTLELGDSALYLCASSPGLRSGNTIYFGEGSWLTVV.

The chain employs TRBV2 and TRBJ2-1, with 14 bases identical to TRBD2. The CDR3 is 17 amino acids. The V gene end was trimmed by 11 bases and the J gene end by 7 bases; junction bases not matched to a gene: 16. Germline lookup yields CDR1 SNHLY and CDR2 FYNNEI. Here the CDR3 reads CAVHRETSGGAVNEQFF. DNA for the CDR3: TGTGCCGTTCACAGGGAGACTAGCGGGGGGGCCGTAAATGAGCAGTTCTTC.

The rearrangement links TRBV2 to TRBJ1-1, with TRBD1 identical over 11 bases. This CDR3 region has 15 residues. V gave up 0 bases and J gave up 4 bases; unmatched junction bases: 1. Germline V lookup: CDR1 SNHLY, CDR2 FYNNEI. CDR3 nucleotides: TGTGCCAGCAGTGAAGCGGGACAGGGGGGCACTGAAGCTTTCTTT. Translated: CASSEAGQGGTEAFF.

This chain uses TRBV27 with TRBJ2-7; 8 nucleotides agree with TRBD1. J gave up 3 bases and V 5 bases, and 3 bases lay outside the gene matches. This CDR3 has 13 residues. Germline CDR1 and CDR2: MNHEY and SMNVEV (reference sequence). CDR3 DNA sequence: TGTGCCAGCAGTCCAGGACAGGGCTACGAGCAGTACTTC. This encodes CASSPGQGYEQYF.

This clone was observed a single time. The V call is TRBV12-3 or TRBV12-4, the J call TRBJ1-5, with D unclear. This CDR3 has 13 amino acids. Trimming removed 9 bases from V and 0 bases from J, with 9 bases in between. CDR3 in DNA: TGTGCCAGTCAGGAATATAGCAATCAGCCCCAGCATTTT. Amino acids: CASQEYSNQPQHF.

Only one count was recorded for this clone. The chain combines TRBV5-1 with TRBJ2-2; D unclear. V was trimmed by 0 bases and J by 7 bases, leaving 19 bases between them. Germline V gene sequence: CDR1 SGHRS, CDR2 YFSETQ. The CDR3 contains 17 residues. The CDR3 DNA sequence: TGCGCCAGCAGCTTGGCCTTAGGTGGATTAGCTGGCGGGGAGCTGTTTTTT. Amino acids: CASSLALGGLAGGELFF.

The chain is built from TRBV7-3 and TRBJ2-7, with D hard to call. Germline CDR1 and CDR2: SGHTA and FQGTGA. There are 15 residues in the CDR3. V was pared by 6 bases and J by 0 bases, with 15 bases between. The CDR3 region has the DNA TGTGCCAGCAGTGAAGGCAACCCGGGCTCCTACGAGCAGTACTTC. Its translation is CASSEGNPGSYEQYF.

The genes are TRBV7-3 and TRBJ2-1, with D perhaps TRBD2 (5 bases). The CDR3 is 15 residues long. The germline gives CDR1 SGHTA, CDR2 FQGTGA. Deletions cut 5 bases from V and 3 bases from J, with 14 bases between. As DNA, the CDR3 is TGTGCCAGCAGCCCGGACGGGAAGAACTACAATGAGCAGTTCTTC. It translates to CASSPDGKNYNEQFF.

The genes are TRBV4-3 and TRBJ2-1; D is perhaps TRBD1 (5 bases). With 2 bases removed from V and 6 bases from J, the gap between germline ends came to 5 bases. CDR1 is LGHNA, CDR2 YSLEER, per germline. CDR3 length: 12 residues. The CDR3 reads CASSQQGNEQFF. CDR3 DNA sequence: TGCGCCAGCAGCCAACAGGGCAATGAGCAGTTCTTC.

The chain is built from TRBV29-1 and TRBJ1-2; 9 positions match TRBD1. The CDR3 loop spans 13 amino acids. In germline, CDR1 is SQVTM, CDR2 ANQGSEA. Trimming took 7 bases from V and 3 from J; bases not matched to a gene: 6. The DNA of the CDR3 is TGCAGCGGGGGGACAGGGCCCGACTATGGCTACACCTTC. Translating it yields CSGGTGPDYGYTF.

This clone came up once. V gene TRBV10-3 combines with J gene TRBJ1-6; 9 nucleotides agree with TRBD1. J gave up 8 bases and V 5 bases, and 10 bases lay outside the gene matches. The CDR3 loop spans 16 amino acids. Germline V gene lookup returns CDR1 ENHRY and CDR2 SYGVKD. CDR3 coding DNA: TGTGCCATCAGTTCTACAGGGGGCAGGAGGGATTCACCCCTCCACTTT. This encodes CAISSTGGRRDSPLHF.

The chain employs TRBV11-2 and TRBJ1-5; TRBD1 aligns across 9 bases. V trimming: 5 bases; J trimming: 7 bases; junction bases outside the gene matches: 3. This CDR3 comprises 13 residues. Per the germline V gene, CDR1 is SGHAT and CDR2 is FQNNGV. CDR3 DNA sequence: TGTGCCAGCAGCCGGGACAGGGACCAGCCCCAGCATTTT. Protein product: CASSRDRDQPQHF.

This chain links TRBV29-1 with TRBJ2-3; 8 positions agree with TRBD2. V shed 5 bases, J shed 2 bases, and the junction held 6 bases outside the gene matches. The germline gives CDR1 SQVTM, CDR2 ANQGSEA. This CDR3 is built from 14 residues. CDR3 region: CSVPGLVPTDTQYF. CDR3 DNA sequence: TGCAGCGTTCCGGGACTAGTCCCCACAGATACGCAGTATTTT.

The J gene is TRBJ2-3, the V gene TRBV7-2; possibly TRBD2 for D (5 bases). The V gene lost 4 bases and the J gene lost 2 bases, with 16 bases spanning the gap. The CDR3 has 16 amino acids. Per the germline V gene, CDR1 is SGHTA and CDR2 is FQGNSA. As DNA, the CDR3 is TGTGCCAGCAGCTACCCACTAGTAGGGTACACAGATACGCAGTATTTT. This encodes CASSYPLVGYTDTQYF.

The chain has TRBV24-1 and TRBJ1-1; D unclear. Germline CDR1 reads KGHDR; CDR2 reads SFDVKD. V was trimmed by 4 bases and J by 1 base, leaving 6 bases between them. CDR3 length: 13 amino acids. CDR3 DNA: TGTGCCACCAGTGACGGAGCGAACACTGAAGCTTTCTTT. The encoded protein is CATSDGANTEAFF.

This clone has just one count. The chain is built from TRBV5-6 and TRBJ1-5; D is undetermined. This CDR3 has 14 amino acids. V gave up 1 base and J gave up 1 base, with 6 bases separating them. The V gene's germline CDR1 is SGHDT and CDR2 YYEEEE. The CDR3 DNA reads TGTGCCAGCAGCTTGTACAGAAGCAATCAGCCCCAGCATTTT. It yields the protein CASSLYRSNQPQHF.

This clone was counted once. The chain links TRBV4-1 to TRBJ1-1; perhaps TRBD1 as D (6 bases). The germline V and J ends were trimmed by 4 bases and 7 bases, with 13 bases remaining between them. This CDR3 contains 13 residues. Per germline, CDR1 MGHRA and CDR2 YSYEKL. Written as DNA, the CDR3 is TGCGCCAGCAGCCCCCGGGGACAACTTGAAGCTTTCTTT. The encoded protein is CASSPRGQLEAFF.

This chain links TRBV6-5 with TRBJ1-2; the match to TRBD1 covers 7 bases. The CDR3 extends over 13 amino acids. Germline CDR1 is MNHEY and CDR2 is SVGAGI. The V segment lost 10 bases and the J segment 7 bases; nucleotides outside the gene matches: 12. CDR3 in DNA: TGTGCCACTAGAACGACAGGGTTTTTTGGCTACACCTTC. This gives the protein CATRTTGFFGYTF.